These 8 T cell receptor beta chains were all obtained from the same sample, sequenced in a study of blood T cell repertoires in COVID-19. The method was immunoSEQ multiplex PCR; TCRdb's version includes in-frame clones alone and lacks a portion of them. Of some 140,000 clones in the sample, 81% were seen once. The sample comprised peripheral blood. These receptors were obtained from a woman aged 60 to 75 with active or convalescent COVID-19.

The chain is built from TRBV27 and TRBJ2-5, with D maybe TRBD2 (7 bases). Looked up from germline, CDR1 is MNHEY and CDR2 is SMNVEV (reference sequence). This CDR3 region has 15 residues. V gave up 1 base and J gave up 5 bases, with 14 bases separating them. The CDR3 nucleotides are TGTGCCAGCAGTTTATGGGCAGGGGAGGGGGAGACCCAGTACTTC. As protein: CASSLWAGEGETQYF.

This chain joins TRBV5-1 and TRBJ1-1; D may be TRBD1 (5 bases). Germline V lookup: CDR1 SGHRS, CDR2 YFSETQ. V lost 1 base and J lost 8, with 12 bases in between. The CDR3 is 13 amino acids. The CDR3 sequence: CASSLNSQGEAFF. The CDR3, as DNA: TGCGCCAGCAGCTTGAATAGTCAGGGCGAAGCTTTCTTT.

This chain joins TRBV5-1 and TRBJ2-5, with 7 nucleotides matching TRBD1. CDR3 length equals 15 residues. The J segment lost 2 bases and the V segment lost 4 bases, leaving 8 bases of the junction unmatched. The V gene's germline CDR1 is SGHRS and CDR2 YFSETQ. Written as DNA, the CDR3 is TGCGCCAGCAGCCAAGGGGACAGTATGCAAGAGACCCAGTACTTC. It yields the protein CASSQGDSMQETQYF.

V is TRBV19 and J is TRBJ2-2; D is perhaps TRBD2 (5 bases). Per germline, CDR1 LNHDA and CDR2 SQIVND (reference sequence). The CDR3 spans 14 residues. V was shortened by 5 bases and J by 0 bases, with 7 bases between the two germline ends. CDR3 nucleotides: TGTGCCAGTAGTCCTAGCACGAACACCGGGGAGCTGTTTTTT. Its translation: CASSPSTNTGELFF.

CDR3 sequence reads: CASSYRTGPGELFF. CDR3 sequence (DNA): TGTGCCAGCAGCTATCGGACAGGGCCCGGGGAGCTGTTTTTT. J is TRBJ2-2 and V is TRBV7-2, with TRBD1 identical over 8 bases. CDR1 and CDR2 from the germline V gene are SGHTA and FQGNSA. V dropped 4 bases and J dropped 6; count of bases not matched to a gene: 4. The CDR3 loop spans 14 amino acids. The full variable domain, in which reference TRBV7-2 and TRBJ2-2 provide the parts outside the CDR3, is GAGVSQSPSNKVTEKGKDVELRCDPISGHTALYWYRQSLGQGLEFLIYFQGNSAPDKSGLPSDRFSAERTGGSVSTLTIQRTQQEDSAVYLCASSYRTGPGELFFGEGSRLTVL.

This chain uses TRBV7-9 with TRBJ1-2; unclear D gene. CDR3 length: 16 residues. Trimming pared 3 bases from V and 8 bases from J, leaving 22 bases between. Germline V gene sequence: CDR1 SEHNR, CDR2 FQNEAQ (reference sequence). The CDR3 bases are TGTGCCAGCAGCTTCAGAGGTGGTGATCTCTCGGGGGGCTACACCTTC. Its protein is CASSFRGGDLSGGYTF.

The rearrangement uses TRBV5-4 and TRBJ2-3, with D unresolved. This CDR3 contains 13 residues. Trimming left V 0 bases short and J 1 base short, with 3 bases between. Per the germline V gene, CDR1 is SGHNT and CDR2 is YYREEE (reference sequence). The CDR3 loop reads CASSLGGTDTQYF. CDR3 DNA sequence: TGTGCCAGCAGCTTGGGAGGCACAGATACGCAGTATTTT.

In DNA form, the CDR3 reads TGTGCCAGCAGTTTATACCCACCGGGACAGGGCTACTCTGGGGCCAACGTCCTGACTTTC. This translates into CASSLYPPGQGYSGANVLTF. V and J are TRBV27 and TRBJ2-6; 9 positions agree with TRBD1. V gave up 1 base and J gave up 0 bases; unmatched junction bases: 10. Germline V gene data show CDR1 as MNHEY and CDR2 as SMNVEV (reference sequence). The CDR3 contains 20 residues. The whole variable domain, remainder taken from reference TRBV27 and TRBJ2-6, is EAQVTQNPRYLITVTGKKLTVTCSQNMNHEYMSWYRQDPGLGLRQIYYSMNVEVTDKGDVPEGYKVSRKEKRNFPLILESPSPNQTSLYFCASSLYPPGQGYSGANVLTFGAGSRLTVL.